The T cell receptor (beta chain) under discussion was sequenced for a study of shared clonotypes between healthy human individuals. Per the germline V gene, CDR1 is MDHEN and CDR2 is SYDVKM. CDR3 length: 14 amino acids. The method was immunoSEQ multiplex PCR; TCRdb's version includes in-frame clones alone and lacks a portion of them. This sample has millions of clones, with about 94% found just once. Only CD45RO-negative cells positively selected for CCR7 counted as naive CD8 cells, so terminally differentiated effector memory CD45RA+ cells were excluded. The genes are TRBV28 and TRBJ2-3; D uncertain. The TCR originated in a man aged 18 to 30 in good health. Sequencing was performed on naive CD8+ T cells sorted from blood. For the CDR3, the DNA is TGTGCTCAGCGATCCCAGTTAGGTACAGATACGCAGTATTTT. This sequence encodes CAQRSQLGTDTQYF.